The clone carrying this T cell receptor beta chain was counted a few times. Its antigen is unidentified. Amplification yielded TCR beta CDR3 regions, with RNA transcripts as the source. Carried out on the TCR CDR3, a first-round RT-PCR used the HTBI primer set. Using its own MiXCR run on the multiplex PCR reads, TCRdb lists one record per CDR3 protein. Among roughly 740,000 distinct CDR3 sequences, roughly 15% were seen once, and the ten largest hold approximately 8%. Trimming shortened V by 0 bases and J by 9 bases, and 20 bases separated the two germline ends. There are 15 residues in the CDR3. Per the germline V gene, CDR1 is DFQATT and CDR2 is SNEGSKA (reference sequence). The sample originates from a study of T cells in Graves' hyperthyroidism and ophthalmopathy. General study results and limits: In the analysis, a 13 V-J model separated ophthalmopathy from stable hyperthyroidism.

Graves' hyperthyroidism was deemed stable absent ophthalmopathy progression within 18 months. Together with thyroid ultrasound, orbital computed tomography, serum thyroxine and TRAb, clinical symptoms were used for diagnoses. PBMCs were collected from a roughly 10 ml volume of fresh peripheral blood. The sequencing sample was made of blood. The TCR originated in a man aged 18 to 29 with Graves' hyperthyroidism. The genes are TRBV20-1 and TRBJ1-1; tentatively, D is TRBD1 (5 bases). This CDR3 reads CSARDRTRGFTKAFF. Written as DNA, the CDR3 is TGCAGTGCTAGAGATAGGACAAGGGGTTTTACTAAAGCTTTCTTT.